The next 29 T cell receptor beta chains were all read from a single sample in a study of shared clonotypes between healthy human individuals. The table came from immunoSEQ multiplex PCR; TCRdb's copy has only in-frame clones and leaves some out. This sample has approximately 740,000 clones, with around 67% found just once. The sequenced sample was memory CD4+ T cells sorted from blood. Noted subset: CD45RA-negative fraction. These receptors all come from a woman aged 25-40 years in good health.

V gene TRBV19 combines with J gene TRBJ2-7, with 7 positions matching TRBD1. Germline assignment: CDR1 LNHDA and CDR2 SQIVND (reference sequence). The CDR3 totals 12 residues. Germline trimming cut 5 bases from V and 6 bases from J; bases unmatched to any gene: 4. CDR3 DNA sequence: TGTGCCAGTAGTCACAGGGGTGGCGAGCAGTACTTC. It specifies CASSHRGGEQYF. Drawing the rest from reference TRBV19 and TRBJ2-7, the complete variable domain is DGGITQSPKYLFRKEGQNVTLSCEQNLNHDAMYWYRQDPGQGLRLIYYSQIVNDFQKGDIAEGYSVSREKKESFPLTVTSAQKNPTAFYLCASSHRGGEQYFGPGTRLTVT.

The chain has TRBV19 and TRBJ1-3; maybe TRBD1 (5 bases). This CDR3 is 13 amino acids long. Germline-derived CDR1 and CDR2 are LNHDA and SQIVND (reference sequence). The ends were cut back, 5 bases at V and 3 bases at J, with 8 bases in the middle. CDR3 in amino acids: CASSQDIGNTIYF. As DNA, the CDR3 is TGTGCCAGTAGTCAGGACATTGGAAACACCATATATTTT.

The gene calls are TRBV7-4 and TRBJ1-5; weak D call: TRBD1 (5 bases). CDR3 length equals 15 residues. Looked up from germline, CDR1 is SGHVT and CDR2 is SQSDAQ. Trimming shortened V by 5 bases and J by 5 bases, and 16 bases separated the two germline ends. The CDR3 region is CASSPRTLPYQPQHF. The CDR3 nucleotides are TGTGCCAGCAGCCCGAGGACACTCCCCTATCAGCCCCAGCATTTT.

V is TRBV30 and J is TRBJ1-2, with D maybe TRBD1 (5 bases). Germline CDR1 is GTSNPN and CDR2 is SVGIG (reference sequence). This CDR3 is built from 12 residues. V lost 4 bases and J lost 5, with 11 bases in between. The DNA for the CDR3 is TGTGCCTGGATTGGGGGGGGTTATGGCTACACCTTC. It translates to CAWIGGGYGYTF.

In this sample, this clone turned up once. The chain recombines TRBV27 with TRBJ2-7; 9 bases are a match to TRBD1. Losses at the gene ends were 2 bases for V and 2 bases for J; bases not matched to a gene: 7. CDR3 size: 16 residues. CDR1 and CDR2 from the germline V gene are MNHEY and SMNVEV (reference sequence). The CDR3, as DNA: TGTGCCAGCAGTTTAGGTCCGGGACAGGGACCCTACGAGCAGTACTTC. It yields the protein CASSLGPGQGPYEQYF.

The chain links TRBV15 to TRBJ1-5; TRBD1 might be the D (5 bases). Trimming stripped 3 bases from V and 2 bases from J, with 14 bases between. Germline CDR1 is LNHNV and CDR2 is YYDKDF (reference sequence). CDR3 length: 16 residues. The CDR3 DNA is TGTGCCACCAGCAGGAATTGGGGAGGGGGCAATCAGCCCCAGCATTTT. It translates to CATSRNWGGGNQPQHF.

The chain employs TRBV29-1 and TRBJ2-7; D is possibly TRBD1 or TRBD2 (5 bases each). CDR1 SQVTM and CDR2 ANQGSEA come from the germline V gene. The length of the CDR3 is 12 residues. V was clipped by 4 bases and J by 2 bases, with 9 bases between them. The DNA for the CDR3 is TGCAGCGTTGGGGACGGTGCCTACGAGCAGTACTTC. Translating it yields CSVGDGAYEQYF.

This clone was observed a few times. This rearrangement joins TRBV2 to TRBJ2-5, with a weak D call TRBD1 (5 bases). Trimming shortened V by 3 bases and J by 6 bases, and 14 bases separated the two germline ends. CDR1 and CDR2 (germline): SNHLY, FYNNEI. The CDR3 length is 14 residues. CDR3 in DNA: TGTGCCAGCAGTGAGGCTGGGGCGATAAAGACCCAGTACTTC. It codes for CASSEAGAIKTQYF.

The chain has TRBV18 and TRBJ2-1; 7 bases are shared with TRBD1. V trimming: 3 bases; J trimming: 5 bases; junction bases outside the gene matches: 4. CDR1 KGHSH and CDR2 LQKENI come from the germline V gene. The CDR3 totals 14 residues. Here the CDR3 DNA reads TGTGCCAGCTCACCTCAGGACAGGAACAATGAGCAGTTCTTC. Translating gives CASSPQDRNNEQFF.

The genes are TRBV27 and TRBJ2-1, with TRBD1 matching over 8 bases. Germline lookup yields CDR1 MNHEY and CDR2 SMNVEV (reference sequence). After removal of 3 bases from V and 8 bases from J, the junction contained 9 bases not matched to a gene. The CDR3 length is 15 residues. Here the CDR3 reads CASSFGDRPYDEQFF. The CDR3 nucleotides read TGTGCCAGCAGTTTCGGGGACAGGCCTTACGATGAGCAGTTCTTC.

The rearrangement uses TRBV6-1 and TRBJ2-7, with 13 bases aligning to TRBD2. Losses at the gene ends were 8 bases for V and 5 bases for J; bases not matched to a gene: 6. From germline, CDR1 is MNHNS and CDR2 SASEGT. CDR3 length equals 14 residues. The CDR3 DNA reads TGTGCCAGCGGAACTAGCGGGAGGGCCGACGAGCAGTACTTC. This encodes CASGTSGRADEQYF.

Many counts were recorded for this clone. V gene TRBV30 combines with J gene TRBJ1-5; D might be TRBD1 (6 bases). The CDR3 length is 12 residues. V lost 0 bases and J 9 bases, leaving 9 bases between the germline ends. Germline CDR1 and CDR2: GTSNPN and SVGIG (reference sequence). CDR3 DNA sequence: TGTGCCTGGAGTGTCACAGGGACGCCCCAGCATTTT. Its protein is CAWSVTGTPQHF.

As concerns this clone: This may arise from a read error, as a much more abundant clone is one base away. The chain uses TRBV5-1 and TRBJ2-2; D is possibly TRBD1 (5 bases). The germline V and J ends were trimmed by 3 bases and 5 bases, with 8 bases remaining between them. Germline CDR1 and CDR2: SGHRS and YFSETQ. The CDR3 extends over 13 amino acids. The CDR3: CASSSGQTGELFF. DNA of the CDR3: TGCGCCAGCAGCTCCGGACAAACCGGGGAGCTGTTTTTT.

The chain links TRBV2 to TRBJ1-1; 7 nucleotides line up with TRBD1. The CDR3 is made up of 14 amino acids. The V gene end was trimmed by 5 bases and the J gene end by 4 bases; junction bases not matched to a gene: 7. Germline V lookup: CDR1 SNHLY, CDR2 FYNNEI. CDR3 in DNA: TGTGCCAGCAGTAACCTGGACAGGCGCACTGAAGCTTTCTTT. Amino acid sequence: CASSNLDRRTEAFF.

V gene TRBV11-2 combines with J gene TRBJ1-2; D not certain. Germline CDR1 SGHAT, CDR2 FQNNGV. This CDR3 is built from 13 residues. Trimming took off 6 bases at V and 5 bases at J, with 13 bases between the two ends. CDR3 DNA: TGTGCCAGCAGTTTATCCCATCTTTATGGCTACACCTTC. The encoded protein is CASSLSHLYGYTF.

CDR3 region: CATSSDPGSYGYTF. The DNA for the CDR3 is TGTGCCACCAGCAGCGATCCGGGGTCCTATGGCTACACCTTC. V is TRBV15 and J is TRBJ1-2; no firm D call. CDR1 and CDR2 from the germline V gene are LNHNV and YYDKDF (reference sequence). The CDR3 runs 14 residues. V was pared by 3 bases and J by 4 bases, with 12 bases between.

This clone was seen a few times. J is TRBJ2-5 and V is TRBV2; maybe TRBD2 (6 bases). V lost 6 bases, J lost 4 bases, and 15 bases lay in between. From germline, CDR1 is SNHLY and CDR2 FYNNEI. The CDR3 sequence is 14 residues long. The DNA for the CDR3 is TGTGCCAGCAGCGGACTAAACCTTGCAGAGACCCAGTACTTC. This sequence encodes CASSGLNLAETQYF.

The J gene is TRBJ1-3, the V gene TRBV19; tentative D call: TRBD1 (6 bases). Per the germline V gene, CDR1 is LNHDA and CDR2 is SQIVND (reference sequence). The CDR3 sequence is 17 residues long. V lost 8 bases, J lost 0 bases, and 20 bases lay in between. The chain's CDR3 is CASRRGQNEYSGNTIYF. DNA of the CDR3: TGTGCCAGTCGCCGCGGACAGAACGAATACTCTGGAAACACCATATATTTT.

This clone was observed a single time. A much larger clonotype is one base distant, so this may be a read error. The chain recombines TRBV5-1 with TRBJ1-2; no clear D. Trimming took off 0 bases at V and 2 bases at J, with 2 bases between the two ends. The CDR3 runs 12 residues. Germline V gene lookup returns CDR1 SGHRS and CDR2 YFSETQ. The CDR3 sequence: CASSLGNYGYTF. CDR3 nucleotide sequence: TGCGCCAGCAGCTTGGGAAACTATGGCTACACCTTC.

The J gene is TRBJ2-5, the V gene TRBV6-6; no reliable D call. Germline values: CDR1 MNHNY, CDR2 SVGAGI (reference sequence). The CDR3 is 15 amino acids. Trimming took 0 bases from V and 5 from J, leaving 13 bases between them. Written as DNA, the CDR3 is TGTGCCAGCAGTTACTCGAGCTCGGGTGGGGAGACCCAGTACTTC. It specifies CASSYSSSGGETQYF.

The chain recombines TRBV5-1 with TRBJ2-2, with a weak D call TRBD1 (6 bases). The V and J ends lost 2 bases and 4 bases respectively, with 12 bases between them. This CDR3 has 15 residues. Germline V gives CDR1 SGHRS, CDR2 YFSETQ. The CDR3 DNA reads TGCGCCAGCAGCTTTACGACAGGCCCCACCGGGGAGCTGTTTTTT. It translates to CASSFTTGPTGELFF. The full variable domain, in which reference TRBV5-1 and TRBJ2-2 provide the parts outside the CDR3, is KAGVTQTPRYLIKTRGQQVTLSCSPISGHRSVSWYQQTPGQGLQFLFEYFSETQRNKGNFPGRFSGRQFSNSRSEMNVSTLELGDSALYLCASSFTTGPTGELFFGEGSRLTVL.

This chain joins TRBV29-1 and TRBJ2-1; D perhaps matches TRBD2 (6 bases). The V end lost 8 bases, the J end lost 8 bases, and 13 bases lay between the germline ends. The CDR3 extends over 11 amino acids. Per germline, CDR1 SQVTM and CDR2 ANQGSEA. CDR3 coding DNA: TGCAGCTCCTTTAGCGGCGATGAGCAGTTCTTC. This encodes CSSFSGDEQFF.

The chain recombines TRBV5-6 with TRBJ2-5; D unclear. The ends were cut back, 0 bases at V and 2 bases at J, with 8 bases in the middle. CDR3 length: 14 residues. Germline CDR1 is SGHDT and CDR2 is YYEEEE. CDR3: CASSLVSLQETQYF. The CDR3 DNA reads as TGTGCCAGCAGCTTGGTCTCGCTACAAGAGACCCAGTACTTC.

A few counts support this clone. The chain has TRBV30 and TRBJ1-2; 9 bases are a match to TRBD1. The CDR3 spans 13 residues. Germline CDR1 and CDR2: GTSNPN and SVGIG (reference sequence). V lost 2 bases, J lost 6 bases, and 4 bases stayed unmatched. Here the CDR3 DNA reads TGTGCCTGGAGTTCCGGGACAGGGAATGGCTACACCTTC. It translates to CAWSSGTGNGYTF.

The chain has TRBV5-1 and TRBJ2-3; possible D gene TRBD2, 6 bases. This CDR3 spans 15 amino acids. Trimming took 0 bases from V and 3 from J, leaving 11 bases between them. Germline loops: CDR1 SGHRS, CDR2 YFSETQ. The CDR3 region is CASSLGGGKTDTQYF. In nucleotides, the CDR3 is TGCGCCAGCAGCTTGGGTGGCGGGAAGACAGATACGCAGTATTTT.

This chain connects TRBV28 to TRBJ2-5; D not certain. Trimming shortened V by 6 bases and J by 5 bases, and 10 bases separated the two germline ends. The CDR3 runs 12 residues. CDR1 MDHEN and CDR2 SYDVKM come from the germline V gene. As DNA, the CDR3 is TGTGCCAGCAGCCAAGGCGCTGAGACCCAGTACTTC. Its translation is CASSQGAETQYF.

The chain links TRBV27 to TRBJ1-2, with D possibly TRBD1 on 5 matching bases. The CDR3 sequence is 14 residues long. Germline CDR1 MNHEY, CDR2 SMNVEV (reference sequence). Deletions cut 2 bases from V and 2 bases from J, with 9 bases between. The CDR3 loop reads CASSLRGRNYGYTF. The CDR3 DNA sequence: TGTGCCAGCAGTTTAAGGGGCCGGAACTATGGCTACACCTTC.

The genes are TRBV7-9 and TRBJ2-1; 7 positions match TRBD2. The CDR3 is 15 residues long. Trimming removed 0 bases from V and 6 bases from J; junction bases left unmatched: 5. Germline lookup yields CDR1 SEHNR and CDR2 FQNEAQ (reference sequence). CDR3 residues: CASSLAGGPVNEQFF. Here the CDR3 DNA reads TGTGCCAGCAGCTTAGCGGGAGGGCCTGTCAATGAGCAGTTCTTC.

As for this clone: Different DNA sequences within this sample yield the same CDR3. The CDR3 sequence is CASSDGTGGTGELFF. In DNA, the CDR3 is TGTGCCAGCAGCGACGGGACAGGGGGCACCGGGGAGCTGTTTTTT. This chain connects TRBV2 to TRBJ2-2, with 11 bases fitting TRBD1. V lost 6 bases and J lost 4; bases outside the gene matches: 4. The V gene's germline CDR1 is SNHLY and CDR2 FYNNEI. This CDR3 is built from 15 residues.